The 26 T cell receptor beta chains given below trace back to one sample, sequenced in a study of cytomegalovirus exposure and HLA in healthy donors. Here immunoSEQ multiplex PCR was the method, and the copy in TCRdb shows in-frame clones only, minus some. Here the sample spans around 70,000 clones, approximately 94% being singletons. The sequencing sample was made of PBMCs. The receptors stem from a woman younger than 35 in good health and CMV-seropositive.

V is TRBV7-9 and J is TRBJ1-1, with 7 bases identical to TRBD1. Germline V gene lookup returns CDR1 SEHNR and CDR2 FQNEAQ (reference sequence). There are 14 residues in the CDR3. After removal of 5 bases from V and 4 bases from J, the junction contained 7 bases not matched to a gene. The CDR3 loop reads CASSNVAGGTEAFF. The DNA for the CDR3 is TGTGCCAGCAGCAATGTTGCAGGGGGCACTGAAGCTTTCTTT.

This clone was seen more than once but under ten times. J is TRBJ2-1 and V is TRBV19; the D gene is possibly TRBD2 (6 bases). V was trimmed by 4 bases and J by 9 bases, leaving 13 bases between them. Germline CDR1 and CDR2: LNHDA and SQIVND (reference sequence). CDR3 length equals 13 residues. DNA for the CDR3: TGTGCCAGTAGTACGGACTATTGGGGTGAGCAGTTCTTC. Residues: CASSTDYWGEQFF.

J is TRBJ2-1 and V is TRBV7-7, with D uncertain. This CDR3 is built from 13 residues. The V end was cut by 6 bases, the J end by 9 bases, with 15 bases between. Looked up from germline, CDR1 is SSHAT and CDR2 is FNYEAQ (reference sequence). In DNA, the CDR3 is TGTGCCAGCAGTACATCCCCATCGGGTGAGCAGTTCTTC. Translating it yields CASSTSPSGEQFF.

CDR3 in amino acids: CASSLAATAPMGYTF. In DNA form, the CDR3 reads TGCGCCAGCAGCTTAGCCGCGACAGCCCCGATGGGCTACACCTTC. V gene TRBV5-1 combines with J gene TRBJ1-2, with a tentative D call TRBD1 (5 bases). Trimming took off 2 bases at V and 8 bases at J, with 19 bases between the two ends. The CDR3 is 15 amino acids. CDR1 is SGHRS and CDR2 is YFSETQ in the germline V gene.

The chain links TRBV12-5 to TRBJ1-1; 8 nucleotides agree with TRBD1. The CDR3 extends over 16 amino acids. The J segment lost 1 base and the V segment lost 0 bases, leaving 4 bases of the junction unmatched. Germline lookup yields CDR1 LGHNT and CDR2 FRNRAP. CDR3 residues: CASGLVLGTGNTEAFF. CDR3 DNA: TGTGCTAGTGGTTTGGTACTAGGGACAGGGAACACTGAAGCTTTCTTT.

The chain employs TRBV9 and TRBJ2-1; 11 nucleotides match TRBD2. Unmatched junction bases numbered 12, after V lost 0 bases and J lost 7 bases. The CDR3 consists of 18 residues. CDR1 and CDR2 (germline): SGDLS, YYNGEE. Here the CDR3 reads CASSVERVAGGFSNEQFF. The CDR3 DNA reads as TGTGCCAGCAGCGTAGAACGGGTAGCGGGAGGGTTTTCAAATGAGCAGTTCTTC.

The chain joins TRBV11-3 to TRBJ2-3, with 9 nucleotides matching TRBD2. CDR3 length: 16 amino acids. The germline CDR1 and CDR2 sequences are SGHNT and YENEEA. J was trimmed by 3 bases and V by 2 bases; bases with no gene match: 6. The CDR3 reads CASSLRAGGLTDTQYF. Here the CDR3 DNA reads TGTGCCAGCAGCTTACGGGCGGGAGGGTTGACAGATACGCAGTATTTT.

The chain carries TRBV10-1 and TRBJ2-4; D possibly corresponds to TRBD2 (5 bases). CDR1 WNHNN and CDR2 SYGVQD come from the germline V gene (reference sequence). The length of the CDR3 is 15 residues. Trimming took off 2 bases at V and 1 base at J, with 9 bases between the two ends. The CDR3 sequence is CASSEGSGAKNIQYF. The CDR3 nucleotides read TGCGCCAGCAGTGAGGGCTCGGGGGCCAAAAACATTCAGTACTTC.

In this sample, this clone turned up once. This chain connects TRBV6-1 to TRBJ2-5; no firm D call. CDR3 length: 12 amino acids. Trimming took off 7 bases at V and 1 base at J, with 7 bases between the two ends. Germline CDR1 is MNHNS and CDR2 is SASEGT. The CDR3 DNA follows: TGTGCCAGCATGAGCGCCCAAGAGACCCAGTACTTC. This codes for CASMSAQETQYF.

A few counts support this clone. The rearrangement joins TRBV6-5 to TRBJ2-7; D remains unclear. Trimming removed 6 bases at V and 6 bases at J, with 9 bases between. Germline assignment: CDR1 MNHEY and CDR2 SVGAGI. The CDR3 spans 11 residues. CDR3 in DNA: TGTGCCAGCAGCCACGGTGGCGAGCAGTACTTC. Translated: CASSHGGEQYF.

The chain joins TRBV9 to TRBJ1-2, with 10 bases fitting TRBD1. Germline lookup yields CDR1 SGDLS and CDR2 YYNGEE. The V and J ends lost 3 bases and 3 bases, in that order; junction bases with no gene match: 5. The CDR3 runs to 15 residues. CDR3 nucleotide sequence: TGTGCCAGCAGCGCCGACAGGGGGCAAGACTATGGCTACACCTTC. Encoded protein: CASSADRGQDYGYTF.

The DNA for the CDR3 is TGTGCCAGTAGCGACCGGACAGCTGCTAACTATGGCTACACCTTC. Its translation: CASSDRTAANYGYTF. The V call is TRBV19, the J call TRBJ1-2; a weak D match, TRBD1 (6 bases). V was cut by 6 bases and J by 0 bases, with 14 bases left in between. The CDR3 loop spans 15 amino acids. Germline CDR1 LNHDA, CDR2 SQIVND (reference sequence).

Remarks on this clone: At one end the junction does not follow the germline gene, possibly because of a read error. The V call is TRBV11-2, the J call TRBJ2-5, with 11 bases fitting TRBD2. This CDR3 has 13 residues. The germline V gene encodes CDR1 SGHAT and CDR2 FQNNGV. The CDR3 protein is CASSLYGLAGPDF. The CDR3 DNA reads as TGTGCCAGCAGCTTATATGGACTAGCGGGCCCGGACTTC.

Only one count was recorded for this clone. CDR3 in DNA: TGTGCCAGCAGCCAGGAGACTCCGGATACGCAGTATTTT. Translation: CASSQETPDTQYF. The chain employs TRBV4-2 and TRBJ2-3; no definite D call. The V gene lost 3 bases and the J gene lost 6 bases, with 10 bases spanning the gap. The CDR3 contains 13 residues. CDR1 and CDR2 (germline): LGHNA, YNFKEQ.

The DNA of the CDR3 is TGTGCCTGGAGGGAAGAGGGACTAGCGCGGCAGTATTTT. Encoded protein: CAWREEGLARQYF. The chain has TRBV30 and TRBJ2-3; 10 bases match TRBD2. There are 13 residues in the CDR3. The germline gives CDR1 GTSNPN, CDR2 SVGIG (reference sequence). Trimming at V came to 3 bases and at J to 11 bases, leaving 8 bases not matched to a gene.

The rearrangement uses TRBV30 and TRBJ2-7; D may be TRBD1 (7 bases). The CDR3 extends over 12 amino acids. Germline CDR1 reads GTSNPN; CDR2 reads SVGIG (reference sequence). Trimming pared 4 bases from V and 5 bases from J, leaving 12 bases between. The CDR3 here is CAWTEGTDEQYF. CDR3 nucleotides: TGTGCCTGGACGGAGGGGACAGACGAGCAGTACTTC.

CDR3 sequence: CASSQVGVIEQYF. Here the CDR3 DNA reads TGTGCCAGCAGCCAAGTAGGGGTAATCGAGCAGTACTTC. The gene calls are TRBV14 and TRBJ2-7, with D possibly being TRBD1 (5 bases). CDR3 size: 13 residues. The V gene's germline CDR1 is SGHDN and CDR2 FVKESK. Trimming left V 1 base short and J 6 bases short, with 10 bases between.

The V gene is TRBV15, the J gene TRBJ1-4, with 7 bases identical to TRBD1. The CDR3 sequence is 16 residues long. The germline CDR1 and CDR2 sequences are LNHNV and YYDKDF (reference sequence). Trimming cost V 1 base and J 8 bases; bases outside gene matches: 10. The chain's CDR3 is CATSRAGTVRNEKLFF. The DNA for the CDR3 is TGTGCCACCAGCAGAGCCGGGACAGTGAGAAACGAAAAACTGTTTTTT.

V is TRBV7-9 and J is TRBJ1-2; 9 positions agree with TRBD1. The CDR3 runs 15 residues. Trimming took 1 base from V and 6 from J; bases not matched to a gene: 6. Germline lookup yields CDR1 SEHNR and CDR2 FQNEAQ (reference sequence). For the CDR3, the DNA is TGTGCCAGCAGCTTAGATCTGGGACAGGGCGATGGCTACACCTTC. This sequence encodes CASSLDLGQGDGYTF. The full variable domain, with the rest looked up from reference TRBV7-9 and TRBJ1-2, is DTGVSQNPRHKITKRGQNVTFRCDPISEHNRLYWYRQTLGQGPEFLTYFQNEAQLEKSRLLSDRFSAERPKGSFSTLEIQRTEQGDSAMYLCASSLDLGQGDGYTFGSGTRLTVV.

There are a few counts of this clone. V usage is TRBV25-1 and J usage is TRBJ2-7; 8 positions match TRBD1. The CDR3 spans 15 residues. Trimming removed 1 base from V and 1 base from J; junction bases left unmatched: 3. CDR1 and CDR2 (germline): MGHDK, SYGVNS. CDR3 loop: CASSESGQGSYEQYF. The CDR3, as DNA: TGTGCCAGCAGTGAATCCGGACAGGGATCCTACGAGCAGTACTTC.

The genes are TRBV9 and TRBJ2-2, with 9 bases identical to TRBD1. Germline values: CDR1 SGDLS, CDR2 YYNGEE. The CDR3 length is 18 residues. V shed 3 bases, J shed 0 bases, and the junction held 9 bases outside the gene matches. This CDR3 is CASSGSYRGLSNTGELFF. CDR3 DNA: TGTGCCAGCAGCGGATCATACAGGGGGCTGTCGAACACCGGGGAGCTGTTTTTT.

The V call is TRBV7-2, the J call TRBJ1-2; D gene ambiguous. Germline V gene sequence: CDR1 SGHTA, CDR2 FQGNSA. V lost 6 bases, J lost 4 bases, and 12 bases lay in between. The CDR3 length is 13 residues. CDR3 coding DNA: TGTGCCAGCAGTTATACCGAGCTCTATGGCTACACCTTC. Translated, it gives CASSYTELYGYTF.

The V call is TRBV18, the J call TRBJ2-5; possibly TRBD1 for D (6 bases). CDR3 length: 18 amino acids. The germline gives CDR1 KGHSH, CDR2 LQKENI. Trimming took off 2 bases at V and 0 bases at J, with 19 bases between the two ends. The DNA for the CDR3 is TGTGCCAGCTCACCAATCGGACCCTCCCAGGGGTACCAAGAGACCCAGTACTTC. It specifies CASSPIGPSQGYQETQYF.

The chain links TRBV7-9 to TRBJ2-2, with D possibly being TRBD1 (5 bases). Trimming pared 5 bases from V and 1 base from J, leaving 8 bases between. Per the germline V gene, CDR1 is SEHNR and CDR2 is FQNEAQ (reference sequence). The CDR3 length is 14 residues. The CDR3 bases are TGTGCCAGCAGCAACACAGGGAACACCGGGGAGCTGTTTTTT. Protein product: CASSNTGNTGELFF. The complete variable domain, with remaining parts taken from reference TRBV7-9 and TRBJ2-2, reads DTGVSQNPRHKITKRGQNVTFRCDPISEHNRLYWYRQTLGQGPEFLTYFQNEAQLEKSRLLSDRFSAERPKGSFSTLEIQRTEQGDSAMYLCASSNTGNTGELFFGEGSRLTVL.

The chain uses TRBV9 and TRBJ2-7, with D possibly TRBD1 on 6 matching bases. Germline loops: CDR1 SGDLS, CDR2 YYNGEE. Trimming cost V 0 bases and J 3 bases, with 10 bases left between them. The CDR3 is made up of 14 amino acids. CDR3 protein: CASSVGPQGYEQYF. CDR3 sequence (DNA): TGTGCCAGCAGCGTAGGCCCACAGGGCTACGAGCAGTACTTC.

In this sample, this clone turned up once. The J gene is TRBJ2-3, the V gene TRBV30, with D possibly being TRBD1 (5 bases). Germline values: CDR1 GTSNPN, CDR2 SVGIG (reference sequence). This CDR3 spans 13 amino acids. The germline V and J ends were trimmed by 3 bases and 1 base, with 8 bases remaining between them. Here the CDR3 DNA reads TGTGCCTGGAGGAAAGGGGGCACAGATACGCAGTATTTT. This codes for CAWRKGGTDTQYF.